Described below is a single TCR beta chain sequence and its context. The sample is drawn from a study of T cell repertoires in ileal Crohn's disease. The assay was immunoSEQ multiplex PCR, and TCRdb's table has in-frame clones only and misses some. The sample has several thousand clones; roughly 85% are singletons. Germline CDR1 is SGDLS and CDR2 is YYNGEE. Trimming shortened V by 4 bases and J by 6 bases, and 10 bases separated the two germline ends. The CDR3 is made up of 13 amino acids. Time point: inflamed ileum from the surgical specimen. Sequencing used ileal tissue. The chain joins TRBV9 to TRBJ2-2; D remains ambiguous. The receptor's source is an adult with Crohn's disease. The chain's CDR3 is CASSPRSAGELFF. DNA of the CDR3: TGTGCCAGCAGCCCCCGATCCGCCGGGGAGCTGTTTTTT.